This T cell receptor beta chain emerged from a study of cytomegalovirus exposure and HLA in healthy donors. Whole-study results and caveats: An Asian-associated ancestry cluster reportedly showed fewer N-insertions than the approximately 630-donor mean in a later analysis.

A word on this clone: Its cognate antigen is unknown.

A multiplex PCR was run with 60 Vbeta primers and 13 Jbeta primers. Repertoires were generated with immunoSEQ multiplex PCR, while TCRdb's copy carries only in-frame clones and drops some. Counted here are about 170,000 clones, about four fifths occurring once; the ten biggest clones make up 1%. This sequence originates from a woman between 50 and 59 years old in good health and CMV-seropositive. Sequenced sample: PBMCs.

The CDR3 sequence is CASTLEAGETQYF. CDR3 DNA sequence: TGTGCCAGCACCCTGGAGGCCGGAGAGACCCAGTACTTC. The genes are TRBV2 and TRBJ2-5; a possible D gene is TRBD2 (5 bases). Germline CDR1 is SNHLY and CDR2 is FYNNEI. This CDR3 region has 13 residues. Between the trimmed V and J ends, which lost 7 bases and 4 bases, there was a span of 13 bases.